This TCR beta chain was sequenced during a study of T cells in Graves' hyperthyroidism and ophthalmopathy (dated by TCRdb to the late 2010s). Looking at the study overall: Peripheral blood samples were taken at initial diagnosis, before any treatment was given. A discovery cohort of about a hundred patients, roughly 43 with Graves' ophthalmopathy and approximately 55 with stable Graves' hyperthyroidism, was used to find distinguishing TCR V-J signatures. In about six Graves' hyperthyroidism patients, the study also compared T-cell repertoires from thyroid tissue with T-cell repertoires from blood. The approximately 98 discovery patients were randomly divided into training and test sets at a 7:3 ratio. The paper describes TCR Vbeta CDR3 sequencing of 135 peripheral blood samples, made up of roughly 40 ophthalmopathy patients, some 80 hyperthyroidism patients and approximately 17 progressor patients. Prospective prediction of ophthalmopathy was tested in an independent validation cohort of fewer than 20 hyperthyroidism patients and some 17 patients who later progressed to ophthalmopathy. After blood sampling, hyperthyroidism patients were treated with methimazole at a starting dose of 30 mg daily, and ophthalmopathy patients were treated with high-dose intravenous methylprednisolone.

Points the paper makes about the study in general: In cross-validation, a model built on a 13 V-J signature told ophthalmopathy apart from stable hyperthyroidism with roughly 87% sensitivity and 81% to 82% specificity, and in testing the same model reached 80%/75%. Most expanded thyroid clonotypes (frequency above 0.001) were also detected in blood, a finding suggesting that blood repertoires may reflect thyroid immune responses. In validation, the model predicted progression to ophthalmopathy a median of around six months before onset, with about 64% sensitivity and around 76% specificity. No statistical method was used to fix the sample size in advance, and group allocation was not hidden from the investigators.

Amplification of TCR beta CDR3 regions was carried out from RNA transcripts. The TCR CDR3 was subjected to a first round of RT-PCR using the HTBI primer set and the Qiagen OneStep RT-PCR kit. Libraries were constructed in a second round of multiplex PCR, after which size selection and purification were carried out. Sequencing of the libraries was done on an Illumina HiSeq2000 using paired-end 100 bp reads. The paper's processing steps were these. SOAPnuke was used to process the raw data, removing reads that contained adapters or uncalled bases, had a mean Phred below 15, or lacked an exact match to the constant primer or identifier. High-quality paired reads were merged using COPE v1.2.5, and each unique nucleotide sequence was defined as a clonotype. Clonotypes were aligned to IMGT TRBV, TRBD and TRBJ reference segments using MiTCR v1.1. The analysis was restricted to V-J combinations with a frequency above 0.0001, which together covered 99% to 99.2% of the repertoires. The TCS score was defined as F50 (clonal expansion) divided by E x V (chaos), with BLOSUM62-based TCRdist calculated between CDR3 peptides within each V-J. Welch's t-statistics and random forest reduced 500 to 650 V-J features to about 12, which were used in a naive Bayes classifier (R e1071). The raw public data were reprocessed by TCRdb itself: fastp quality trimming at Q25, MiXCR clonotype calling, in-frame beta chains only. Every entry covers one CDR3 protein and lists the most common genes and DNA from its rows. Clone size and V and J calls follow TCRdb, not the original study. This sample has fewer than 750,000 distinct CDR3 sequences in its table, and about 14% of those were observed once. The biggest ten clones account for approximately 13% of the sample.

Moderately to severely active disease, a Clinical Activity Score of at least 3, a NOSPECS grade of at least 4, and a duration under 3 months were present in ophthalmopathy patients. The study excluded patients with uncontrolled infections, other autoimmune diseases, pregnancy or lactation. Diagnoses relied on clinical symptoms, serum thyroxine and TRAb, thyroid ultrasound and orbital computed tomography. PBMCs were separated from over 9 ml of fresh peripheral blood using Ficoll-Paque density gradient centrifugation. Total RNA was extracted with Trizol reagent, and quality was checked on an Agilent 2100 Bioanalyzer. This clonotype was counted many times. What this receptor recognizes is not known. The record has no base qualities; no much larger clone is one base away. The sequence was collected from a woman in her forties or fifties with Graves' ophthalmopathy. Input material: blood.

CDR3 loop: CSASPDNSYEQYF. The nucleotide sequence reads TGCAGTGCTAGCCCGGACAACTCCTACGAGCAGTACTTC. In this chain, TRBV20-1 is recombined with TRBJ2-7, and perhaps TRBD1 as D gene, on 5 matching bases. From its cysteine to its phenylalanine, the CDR3 spans 13 amino acids. Left in the record is the CDR3 DNA by itself, 39 bases read in frame from the first base. CDR1 and CDR2 are read off the germline V gene (reference sequence) as DFQATT and SNEGSKA. V and J lose 3 bases and 0 bases, and a span of 9 bases separates them.